This TCR beta chain comes out of a study of T cell changes during pregnancy in multiple sclerosis. This clone was observed a single time. The data were produced by immunoSEQ multiplex PCR, yet TCRdb's version contains in-frame clones alone and is incomplete. The sample shows over 80,000 clones, about nine tenths of them seen only once. CDR1 and CDR2 (germline): MNHEY, SMNVEV (reference sequence). This CDR3 comprises 13 residues. V was pared by 3 bases and J by 6 bases, with 8 bases between. The chain uses TRBV27 and TRBJ2-2; D is perhaps TRBD1 (5 bases). The source material was peripheral blood, sampled in the second trimester of pregnancy. The clonotype originates from a female donor in good health, enrolled as a control in a pregnancy study. The CDR3 protein is CASSFRGSGELFF. In DNA form, the CDR3 reads TGTGCCAGCAGTTTTAGGGGTTCCGGGGAGCTGTTTTTT.